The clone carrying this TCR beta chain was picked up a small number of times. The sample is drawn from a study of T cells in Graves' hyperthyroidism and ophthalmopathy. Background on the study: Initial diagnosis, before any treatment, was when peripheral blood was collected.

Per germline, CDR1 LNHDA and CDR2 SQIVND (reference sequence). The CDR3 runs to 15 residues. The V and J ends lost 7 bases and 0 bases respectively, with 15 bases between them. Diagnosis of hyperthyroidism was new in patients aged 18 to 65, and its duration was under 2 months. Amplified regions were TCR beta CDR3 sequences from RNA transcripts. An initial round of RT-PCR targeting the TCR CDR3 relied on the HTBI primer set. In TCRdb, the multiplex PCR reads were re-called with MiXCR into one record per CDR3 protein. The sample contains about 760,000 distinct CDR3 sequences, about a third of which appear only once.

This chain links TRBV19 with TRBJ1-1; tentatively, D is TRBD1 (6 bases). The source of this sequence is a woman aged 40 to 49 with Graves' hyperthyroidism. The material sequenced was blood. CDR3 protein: CASKERTDMNTEAFF. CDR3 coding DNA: TGTGCCAGTAAAGAGAGGACAGACATGAACACTGAAGCTTTCTTT.